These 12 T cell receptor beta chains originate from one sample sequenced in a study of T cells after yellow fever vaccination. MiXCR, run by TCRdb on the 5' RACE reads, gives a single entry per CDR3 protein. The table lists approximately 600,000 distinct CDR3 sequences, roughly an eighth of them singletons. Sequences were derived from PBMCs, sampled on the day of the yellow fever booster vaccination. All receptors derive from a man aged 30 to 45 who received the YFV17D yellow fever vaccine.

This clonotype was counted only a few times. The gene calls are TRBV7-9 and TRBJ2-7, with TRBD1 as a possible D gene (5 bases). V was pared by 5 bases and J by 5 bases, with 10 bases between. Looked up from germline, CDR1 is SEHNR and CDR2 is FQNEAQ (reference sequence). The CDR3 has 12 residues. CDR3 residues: CASSAGSNEQYF. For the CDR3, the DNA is TGTGCCAGCAGCGCAGGGTCGAACGAGCAGTACTTC.

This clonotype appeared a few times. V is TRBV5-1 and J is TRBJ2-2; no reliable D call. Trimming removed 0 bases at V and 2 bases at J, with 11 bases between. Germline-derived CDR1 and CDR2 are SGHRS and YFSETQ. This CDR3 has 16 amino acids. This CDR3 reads CASSLGVTANTGELFF. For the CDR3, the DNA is TGCGCCAGCAGCTTGGGGGTAACCGCTAACACCGGGGAGCTGTTTTTT.

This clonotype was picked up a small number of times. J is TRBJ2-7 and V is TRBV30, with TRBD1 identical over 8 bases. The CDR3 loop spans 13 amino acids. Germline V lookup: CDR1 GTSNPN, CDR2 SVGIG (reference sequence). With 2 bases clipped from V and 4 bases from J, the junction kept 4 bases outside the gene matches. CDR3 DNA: TGTGCCTGGAGTACAGGGGGGCCTTACGAGCAGTACTTC. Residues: CAWSTGGPYEQYF.

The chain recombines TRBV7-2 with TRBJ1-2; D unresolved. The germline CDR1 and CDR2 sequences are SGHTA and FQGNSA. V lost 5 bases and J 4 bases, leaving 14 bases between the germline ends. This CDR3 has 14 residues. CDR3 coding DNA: TGTGCCAGCAGCCCCTCGTGGCAGCTCTATGGCTACACCTTC. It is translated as CASSPSWQLYGYTF.

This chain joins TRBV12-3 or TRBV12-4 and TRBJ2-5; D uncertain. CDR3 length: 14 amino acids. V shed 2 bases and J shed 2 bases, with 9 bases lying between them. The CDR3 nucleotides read TGTGCCAGCAGTTTAATGGGGATTCAAGAGACCCAGTACTTC. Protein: CASSLMGIQETQYF.

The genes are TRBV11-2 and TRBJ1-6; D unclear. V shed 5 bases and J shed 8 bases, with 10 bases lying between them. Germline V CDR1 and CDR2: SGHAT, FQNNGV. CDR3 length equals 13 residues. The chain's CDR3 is CASSPFGDSPLHF. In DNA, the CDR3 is TGTGCCAGCAGCCCGTTTGGGGATTCACCCCTCCACTTT.

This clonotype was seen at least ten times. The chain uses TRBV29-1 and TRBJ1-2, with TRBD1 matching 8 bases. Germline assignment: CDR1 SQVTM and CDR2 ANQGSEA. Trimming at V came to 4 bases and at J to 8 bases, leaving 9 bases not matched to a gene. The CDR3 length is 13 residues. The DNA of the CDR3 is TGCAGCGTTGGGGTGGCCAGGGGGCACGGCTACACCTTC. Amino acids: CSVGVARGHGYTF.

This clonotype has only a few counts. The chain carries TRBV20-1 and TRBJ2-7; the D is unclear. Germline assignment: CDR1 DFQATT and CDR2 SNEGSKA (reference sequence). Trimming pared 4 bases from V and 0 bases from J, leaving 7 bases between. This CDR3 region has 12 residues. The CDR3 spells CSAIESSYEQYF. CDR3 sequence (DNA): TGCAGTGCTATCGAAAGCTCCTACGAGCAGTACTTC.

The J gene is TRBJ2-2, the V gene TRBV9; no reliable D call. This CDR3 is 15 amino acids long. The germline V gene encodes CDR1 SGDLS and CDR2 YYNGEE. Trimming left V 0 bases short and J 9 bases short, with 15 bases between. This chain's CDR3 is CASSVGTPLGRELFF. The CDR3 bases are TGTGCCAGCAGCGTAGGTACTCCCTTAGGGAGGGAGCTGTTTTTT.

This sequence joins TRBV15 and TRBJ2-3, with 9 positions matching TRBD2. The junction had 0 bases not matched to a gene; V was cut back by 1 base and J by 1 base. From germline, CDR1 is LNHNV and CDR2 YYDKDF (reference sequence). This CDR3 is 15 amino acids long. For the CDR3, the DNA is TGTGCCACCAGCAGAGCTAGCGGGGGCACAGATACGCAGTATTTT. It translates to CATSRASGGTDTQYF. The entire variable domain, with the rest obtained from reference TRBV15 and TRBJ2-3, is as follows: DAMVIQNPRYQVTQFGKPVTLSCSQTLNHNVMYWYQQKSSQAPKLLFHYYDKDFNNEADTPDNFQSRRPNTSFCFLDIRSPGLGDTAMYLCATSRASGGTDTQYFGPGTRLTVL.

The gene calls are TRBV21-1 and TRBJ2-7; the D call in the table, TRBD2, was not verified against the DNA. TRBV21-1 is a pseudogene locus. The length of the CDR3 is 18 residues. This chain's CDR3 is CASSKFPRLAGASYEQYF. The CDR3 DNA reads TGTGCCAGCAGCAAATTCCCTCGACTAGCGGGAGCTTCCTACGAGCAGTACTTC.

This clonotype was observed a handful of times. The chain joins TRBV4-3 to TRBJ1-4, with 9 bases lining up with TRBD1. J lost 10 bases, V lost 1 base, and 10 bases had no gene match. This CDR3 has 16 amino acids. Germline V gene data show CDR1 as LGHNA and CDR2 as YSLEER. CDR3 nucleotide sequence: TGCGCCAGCAGCCAAGGAGGACAGGGGAGCTGGGTAAAACTGTTTTTT. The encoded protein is CASSQGGQGSWVKLFF.